A single sample gave rise to the 2 T cell receptor beta chains below, sequenced in a study of T cells in Graves' hyperthyroidism and ophthalmopathy. Authors of the study amplified TCR beta CDR3 regions from RNA transcripts. The HTBI primer set drove a first-round RT-PCR of the TCR CDR3. TCRdb itself ran the multiplex PCR reads through MiXCR, one entry per CDR3 protein. The sample shows 400,000 to 600,000 distinct CDR3 sequences, roughly a sixth of them seen only once. The source material was blood. The receptors were gathered from a young woman with Graves' ophthalmopathy.

The chain uses TRBV30 and TRBJ1-1, with no clear D. Germline V gives CDR1 GTSNPN, CDR2 SVGIG (reference sequence). The CDR3 is 12 residues long. With 8 bases removed from V and 4 bases from J, the gap between germline ends came to 14 bases. DNA of the CDR3: TGTGCCAGTAGTCAAGATAGCACTGAAGCTTTCTTT. Translation: CASSQDSTEAFF.

A few counts support this clonotype. V is TRBV27 and J is TRBJ2-7, with 8 bases fitting TRBD1. The CDR3 is made up of 15 amino acids. Germline V gene data show CDR1 as MNHEY and CDR2 as SMNVEV (reference sequence). V was pared by 3 bases and J by 4 bases, with 8 bases of the junction left unmatched. CDR3: CASSFKAGGLYEQYF. The CDR3 DNA follows: TGTGCCAGCAGTTTTAAGGCAGGGGGCCTATACGAGCAGTACTTC.